This T cell receptor beta chain was documented in a study of blood T cell repertoires in COVID-19. Study overall: Samples of COVID-19 (acute and convalescent) were obtained from the United States, Italy and Spain. Sample material is recorded as cDNA or gDNA derived from T cells, B-cell-depleted T cells, or PBMCs.

Germline values: CDR1 KGHDR, CDR2 SFDVKD. V was pared by 3 bases and J by 6 bases, with 10 bases between. The CDR3 totals 14 residues. In the authors' methods: Amplification from reference gene primers served as the basis for estimated nucleated cell counts. Sequencing used immunoSEQ multiplex PCR; TCRdb keeps in-frame clones, though not all of them. D and trimming come from the DNA, and the V and J calls and clone size come from that table. Of tens of thousands of clones listed, about nine tenths are singletons. This TCR came from a woman aged 80 or older with acute or convalescent COVID-19. Specimen: peripheral blood. The chain recombines TRBV24-1 with TRBJ2-2; the D is unclear. The CDR3 sequence is CATSDPWASGELFF. The CDR3 nucleotides read TGTGCCACCAGTGATCCATGGGCCTCCGGGGAGCTGTTTTTT.